This T cell receptor (beta chain) was recorded in a study of Ad26.COV2.S vaccination and SARS-CoV-2 variants. The germline CDR1 and CDR2 sequences are ENHRY and SYGVKD. V lost 6 bases to trimming and J lost 1 base, with 9 bases between them. This CDR3 spans 13 amino acids. General observations from the study: Non-spike TCR breadth showed similarity between vaccine and placebo recipients. Recipients given vaccine exceeded placebo recipients in spike-specific TCR breadth.

To note about this clone: Its antigen is unknown.

Here immunoSEQ multiplex PCR was the method, and the copy in TCRdb shows in-frame clones only, minus some. The sample holds some 190,000 clones, roughly 87% seen once. The rearrangement uses TRBV10-3 and TRBJ1-1, with D hard to call. The source material was peripheral blood, sampled after recovery from COVID-19. This receptor was obtained from a human donor who had recovered from COVID-19. CDR3: CAISPAQNTEAFF. The CDR3 DNA reads TGTGCCATCAGCCCCGCTCAGAACACTGAAGCTTTCTTT.